This passage covers 26 T cell receptor beta chains from one sample sequenced in a study of Ad26.COV2.S vaccination and SARS-CoV-2 variants. The data were produced by immunoSEQ multiplex PCR, yet TCRdb's version contains in-frame clones alone and is incomplete. The data contain more than 350,000 clones, 75% to 95% of them singletons. The treatment was: around 19 received Ad26.COV2.S at low or high dose, single or two shots; about 5 received placebo; per-sample allocation not given. Specimen acquisition occurred on day 63 following the initial vaccine or placebo injection. Sequenced here: peripheral blood, sampled in a trial of Ad26.COV2.S vaccine versus placebo. The receptors come from a person between 18 and 59 years old who received the Ad26.COV2.S COVID-19 vaccine or a placebo.

The chain couples TRBV7-9 to TRBJ1-4, with TRBD1 matching 10 bases. Germline trimming cut 6 bases from V and 4 bases from J; bases unmatched to any gene: 11. This CDR3 is 17 amino acids long. The germline V gene has CDR1 SEHNR and CDR2 FQNEAQ (reference sequence). For the CDR3, the DNA is TGTGCCAGCAGAATACACTACGGGGACAGGGGTAATGAAAAACTGTTTTTT. Amino acid sequence: CASRIHYGDRGNEKLFF.

This chain joins TRBV7-8 and TRBJ2-5; D gene uncertain. Germline V lookup: CDR1 SGHVS, CDR2 FQNEAQ. The V gene lost 2 bases and the J gene lost 4 bases, with 8 bases spanning the gap. This CDR3 is built from 13 residues. CDR3 coding DNA: TGTGCCAGCAGCTTAACGGGTGGAGAGACCCAGTACTTC. This sequence encodes CASSLTGGETQYF.

This rearrangement joins TRBV7-2 to TRBJ2-3; TRBD2 matches at 7 bases. Per germline, CDR1 SGHTA and CDR2 FQGNSA. The CDR3 covers 16 residues. V lost 1 base to trimming and J lost 4 bases; unmatched junction nucleotides: 8. For the CDR3, the DNA is TGTGCCAGCAGCTTAGTGGGCGGGAGCACCGCAGATACGCAGTATTTT. Translating gives CASSLVGGSTADTQYF.

The gene calls are TRBV5-1 and TRBJ2-7; D perhaps matches TRBD2 (6 bases). The CDR3 loop spans 15 amino acids. V was shortened by 0 bases and J by 1 base, with 11 bases between the two germline ends. CDR1 is SGHRS, CDR2 YFSETQ, per germline. CDR3 region: CASSLGSGPSYEQYF. The CDR3 bases are TGCGCCAGCAGCTTGGGCAGCGGGCCTTCCTACGAGCAGTACTTC.

The genes are TRBV18 and TRBJ1-4; maybe TRBD1 (5 bases). The germline gives CDR1 KGHSH, CDR2 LQKENI. With 5 bases removed from V and 8 bases from J, the gap between germline ends came to 12 bases. This CDR3 has 13 residues. CDR3 amino acids: CASSETALEKLFF. In DNA form, the CDR3 reads TGTGCCAGCTCAGAGACAGCGCTGGAAAAACTGTTTTTT.

This chain joins TRBV7-8 and TRBJ2-4; 8 bases match TRBD2. The length of the CDR3 is 16 residues. Unmatched junction bases numbered 9, after V lost 5 bases and J lost 3 bases. Looked up from germline, CDR1 is SGHVS and CDR2 is FQNEAQ. The CDR3 sequence is CASSDRGGGHKNIQYF. As DNA, the CDR3 is TGTGCCAGCAGCGATCGGGGGGGCGGACACAAAAACATTCAGTACTTC.

The chain has TRBV19 and TRBJ2-2, with 7 bases that match TRBD1. Germline V gene lookup returns CDR1 LNHDA and CDR2 SQIVND (reference sequence). V shed 7 bases, J shed 2 bases, and the junction held 7 bases outside the gene matches. The CDR3 length is 15 residues. The CDR3 nucleotides are TGTGCCAGTAAAGAATGGGACAGAAACACCGGGGAGCTGTTTTTT. Amino acid sequence: CASKEWDRNTGELFF.

The rearrangement uses TRBV5-5 and TRBJ1-4; D call uncertain. V was trimmed by 5 bases and J by 6 bases, leaving 11 bases between them. This CDR3 spans 13 amino acids. Germline V gives CDR1 SGHKS, CDR2 YYEKEE (reference sequence). The CDR3 DNA is TGTGCCAGCAGATCGTACACGGATGAAAAACTGTTTTTT. Translated: CASRSYTDEKLFF. The full variable domain, in which reference TRBV5-5 and TRBJ1-4 provide the parts outside the CDR3, is DAGVTQSPTHLIKTRGQQVTLRCSPISGHKSVSWYQQVLGQGPQFIFQYYEKEERGRGNFPDRFSARQFPNYSSELNVNALLLGDSALYLCASRSYTDEKLFFGSGTQLSVL.

The chain uses TRBV27 and TRBJ2-5; tentatively, D is TRBD1 or TRBD2 (6 bases each). The germline CDR1 and CDR2 sequences are MNHEY and SMNVEV (reference sequence). The CDR3 length is 19 residues. V dropped 6 bases and J dropped 6 bases, with 32 bases sitting between them. CDR3 in amino acids: CASSPSGRRGAPERKTQYF. For the CDR3, the DNA is TGTGCCAGCAGCCCCTCGGGGAGAAGGGGGGCGCCAGAGAGGAAGACCCAGTACTTC.

The J gene is TRBJ1-2, the V gene TRBV29-1; D is ambiguous. The CDR3 is 9 residues long. Deletions cut 7 bases from V and 5 bases from J, with 5 bases between. Per germline, CDR1 SQVTM and CDR2 ANQGSEA. This CDR3 reads CSAEYGYTF. CDR3 DNA sequence: TGCAGCGCCGAATATGGCTACACCTTC. The whole variable domain, remainder taken from reference TRBV29-1 and TRBJ1-2, is SAVISQKPSRDICQRGTSLTIQCQVDSQVTMMFWYRQQPGQSLTLIATANQGSEATYESGFVIDKFPISRPNLTFSTLTVSNMSPEDSSIYLCSAEYGYTFGSGTRLTVV.

The chain couples TRBV12-5 to TRBJ2-1; 9 bases are a match to TRBD2. The J segment lost 8 bases and the V segment lost 8 bases, leaving 13 bases of the junction unmatched. This CDR3 region has 15 residues. Germline V lookup: CDR1 LGHNT, CDR2 FRNRAP. For the CDR3, the DNA is TGTGCTAGTTTAGACCTGCGGGAGGGACGATATGAGCAGTTCTTC. This codes for CASLDLREGRYEQFF.

V and J are TRBV7-2 and TRBJ2-3, with 9 nucleotides matching TRBD2. From germline, CDR1 is SGHTA and CDR2 FQGNSA. CDR3 length: 16 amino acids. V shed 2 bases, J shed 2 bases, and the junction held 5 bases outside the gene matches. In DNA form, the CDR3 reads TGTGCCAGCAGCTTATATTTAGCGGGAGACACAGATACGCAGTATTTT. As protein: CASSLYLAGDTDTQYF.

V usage is TRBV11-3 and J usage is TRBJ2-1; perhaps TRBD2 as D (6 bases). Trimming took 1 base from V and 5 from J, leaving 6 bases between them. Germline lookup yields CDR1 SGHNT and CDR2 YENEEA. The CDR3 covers 13 residues. The CDR3 is CASSLVADNEQFF. CDR3 DNA: TGTGCCAGCAGCTTAGTAGCGGACAATGAGCAGTTCTTC.

This sequence joins TRBV20-1 and TRBJ1-2; D gene ambiguous. V was trimmed by 2 bases and J by 6 bases, leaving 7 bases between them. CDR3 length: 11 amino acids. Germline assignment: CDR1 DFQATT and CDR2 SNEGSKA (reference sequence). The CDR3 is CSARTGDGYTF. CDR3 sequence (DNA): TGCAGTGCTAGAACCGGGGATGGCTACACCTTC.

The chain carries TRBV6-2 or TRBV6-3 and TRBJ1-6; D perhaps matches TRBD1 (5 bases). CDR1 and CDR2 (germline): MNHEY, SVGEGT. V lost 6 bases and J lost 7, with 13 bases in between. The length of the CDR3 is 14 residues. In DNA form, the CDR3 reads TGTGCCAGCAGCCGAGGACATGACAATTCACCCCTCCACTTT. This sequence encodes CASSRGHDNSPLHF.

The V and J genes are TRBV6-2 or TRBV6-3 and TRBJ2-1, with TRBD2 matching over 8 bases. Germline trimming cut 0 bases from V and 4 bases from J; bases unmatched to any gene: 8. The length of the CDR3 is 17 residues. The germline CDR1 and CDR2 sequences are MNHEY and SVGEGT. CDR3 protein: CASSYSMLSGSYNEQFF. In nucleotides, the CDR3 is TGTGCCAGCAGTTACTCGATGTTGAGCGGGAGTTACAATGAGCAGTTCTTC.

A remark on this clone: This same CDR3 is encoded by further DNA sequences in the sample. The gene calls are TRBV28 and TRBJ2-3; D perhaps matches TRBD2 (5 bases). There are 13 residues in the CDR3. Deletions cut 6 bases from V and 2 bases from J, with 9 bases between. Germline V lookup: CDR1 MDHEN, CDR2 SYDVKM. For the CDR3, the DNA is TGTGCCAGCAGCCCGGGGAACACAGATACGCAGTATTTT. This codes for CASSPGNTDTQYF.

A remark on this clone: The sample carries other DNA sequences with the same CDR3. This rearrangement joins TRBV5-1 to TRBJ2-1, with D possibly matching TRBD2 (5 bases). Germline-derived CDR1 and CDR2 are SGHRS and YFSETQ. The CDR3 has 13 residues. V gave up 4 bases and J gave up 4 bases, with 9 bases separating them. The CDR3 region has the DNA TGCGCCAGCAGCCAGGACTCATACAATGAGCAGTTCTTC. Its protein is CASSQDSYNEQFF.

This sequence joins TRBV19 and TRBJ2-3; 15 bases fit TRBD2. CDR1 is LNHDA, CDR2 SQIVND, per germline (reference sequence). This CDR3 spans 17 amino acids. V trimming: 5 bases; J trimming: 6 bases; junction bases outside the gene matches: 9. The CDR3 is CASSPRGTSGRSDTQYF. CDR3 coding DNA: TGTGCCAGTAGTCCACGGGGGACTAGCGGGAGGTCCGATACGCAGTATTTT.

V is TRBV7-9 and J is TRBJ1-1; TRBD1 might be the D (6 bases). The CDR3 sequence is 15 residues long. The germline V gene encodes CDR1 SEHNR and CDR2 FQNEAQ (reference sequence). V was pared by 5 bases and J by 4 bases, with 17 bases between. This CDR3 is CASSTQTGLGTEAFF. Written as DNA, the CDR3 is TGTGCCAGCAGCACCCAGACAGGTCTCGGCACTGAAGCTTTCTTT.

This clone came up a few times. The chain joins TRBV6-6 to TRBJ2-7; D is possibly TRBD1 (7 bases). This CDR3 has 15 residues. CDR1 and CDR2 (germline): MNHNY, SVGAGI (reference sequence). Trimming shortened V by 7 bases and J by 0 bases, and 16 bases separated the two germline ends. The CDR3: CASTRGSGGSYEQYF. The CDR3, as DNA: TGTGCCAGCACTCGGGGGTCAGGGGGCTCCTACGAGCAGTACTTC.

V gene TRBV25-1 combines with J gene TRBJ2-4; a weak D match, TRBD2 (6 bases). The germline CDR1 and CDR2 sequences are MGHDK and SYGVNS. The CDR3 consists of 15 residues. V lost 4 bases, J lost 0 bases, and 10 bases lay in between. CDR3 sequence reads: CASSVNSGAKNIQYF. In DNA form, the CDR3 reads TGTGCCAGCAGTGTTAATAGCGGAGCCAAAAACATTCAGTACTTC.

This chain uses TRBV6-6 with TRBJ2-7; D is unresolved. The ends were cut back, 0 bases at V and 3 bases at J, with 6 bases in the middle. Looked up from germline, CDR1 is MNHNY and CDR2 is SVGAGI (reference sequence). The length of the CDR3 is 13 residues. For the CDR3, the DNA is TGTGCCAGCAGTTACTCCCAGTACTACGAGCAGTACTTC. Translated, it gives CASSYSQYYEQYF.

The V gene is TRBV9, the J gene TRBJ1-2; D gene ambiguous. CDR1 is SGDLS and CDR2 is YYNGEE in the germline V gene. V was clipped by 0 bases and J by 4 bases, with 13 bases between them. The CDR3 extends over 15 amino acids. The CDR3 nucleotides read TGTGCCAGCAGCGTAGGGGGTTTGGGCGGCTATGGCTACACCTTC. This encodes CASSVGGLGGYGYTF.

The chain carries TRBV27 and TRBJ2-2; D uncertain. The CDR3 covers 13 residues. Trimming pared 8 bases from V and 5 bases from J, leaving 12 bases between. CDR1 is MNHEY and CDR2 is SMNVEV in the germline V gene (reference sequence). CDR3 nucleotides: TGTGCCAGCTGGAACGCAGGTACCGGGGAGCTGTTTTTT. Translation: CASWNAGTGELFF.

This rearrangement joins TRBV5-1 to TRBJ2-5; TRBD2 agrees at 10 bases. CDR1 and CDR2 from the germline V gene are SGHRS and YFSETQ. This CDR3 contains 18 residues. V shed 2 bases, J shed 3 bases, and the junction held 13 bases outside the gene matches. The CDR3 spells CASSFPSGSWIDKETQYF. In nucleotides, the CDR3 is TGCGCCAGCAGCTTCCCTAGCGGGAGTTGGATAGATAAAGAGACCCAGTACTTC.